These 30 T cell receptor beta chains share one sample of origin, sequenced in a study of type 1 and type 2 diabetes patients. The PCR template was genomic DNA. A primer set of 30 forward and 13 reverse primers amplified the CDR3. TCRdb itself ran the multiplex PCR reads through MiXCR, one entry per CDR3 protein. The sample holds 250,000 to 300,000 distinct CDR3 sequences, 45% to 60% seen once. The source material was peripheral blood mononuclear cells (PBMCs). Receptors were obtained from a young man with type 2 diabetes.

This clonotype has just one count. The chain uses TRBV20-1 and TRBJ2-5; TRBD2 aligns across 9 bases. CDR3 length: 13 amino acids. J was trimmed by 5 bases and V by 5 bases; bases with no gene match: 6. The germline gives CDR1 DFQATT, CDR2 SNEGSKA (reference sequence). This CDR3 is CSAGGRAGETQYF. The CDR3, as DNA: TGCAGTGCTGGCGGGAGGGCCGGGGAGACCCAGTACTTC.

Notes on this clonotype: This could be a read error, since a much larger clone is one nucleotide away. This sequence joins TRBV12-3 or TRBV12-4 and TRBJ2-5, with 7 positions matching TRBD1. This CDR3 spans 14 amino acids. J gave up 4 bases and V 10 bases, and 12 bases lay outside the gene matches. This CDR3 is CATRTGTETETQYF. The DNA for the CDR3 is TGTGCCACCCGGACCGGGACAGAGACAGAGACCCAGTACTTC.

V gene TRBV24-1 combines with J gene TRBJ1-6; no definite D call. V lost 5 bases to trimming and J lost 7 bases, with 11 bases between them. Germline lookup yields CDR1 KGHDR and CDR2 SFDVKD. The CDR3 consists of 14 residues. The CDR3 nucleotides read TGTGCCACCAGTGCCAAGGGCATGAATTCACCCCTCCACTTT. Translated, it gives CATSAKGMNSPLHF.

This clonotype was seen a handful of times. CDR3 in amino acids: CASSESGSWTNEKLFF. CDR3 bases: TGTGCCAGCAGTGAAAGTGGCAGTTGGACTAATGAAAAACTGTTTTTT. The chain uses TRBV6-1 and TRBJ1-4, with D uncertain. The germline gives CDR1 MNHNS, CDR2 SASEGT. Deletions cut 2 bases from V and 2 bases from J, with 12 bases between. This CDR3 is built from 16 residues.

V gene TRBV5-1 combines with J gene TRBJ2-6; 8 bases are a match to TRBD1. Germline-derived CDR1 and CDR2 are SGHRS and YFSETQ. The CDR3 length is 19 residues. V shed 5 bases, J shed 0 bases, and the junction held 13 bases outside the gene matches. CDR3 region: CASRERTGSIYSGANVLTF. CDR3 nucleotide sequence: TGCGCCAGCAGGGAGAGGACAGGGTCCATTTACTCTGGGGCCAACGTCCTGACTTTC.

Worth noting for this clonotype: An end of the junction does not agree with germline; a read error may underlie this. The rearrangement links TRBV7-3 to TRBJ2-5, with 11 bases that match TRBD1. Germline values: CDR1 SGHTA, CDR2 FQGTGA. The length of the CDR3 is 17 residues. As DNA, the CDR3 is TGTGCCGGCAGTTACCGTCCTGGGACAGGGGGTAAAGAGACCCAGTACTTC. As protein: CAGSYRPGTGGKETQYF.

The rearrangement uses TRBV4-1 and TRBJ2-1; D call uncertain. The CDR3 loop spans 15 amino acids. V shed 0 bases and J shed 7 bases, with 13 bases lying between them. CDR1 and CDR2 (germline): MGHRA, YSYEKL. CDR3 sequence: CASSQDRQSENEQFF. CDR3 coding DNA: TGCGCCAGCAGCCAAGATCGACAATCTGAGAATGAGCAGTTCTTC.

This chain uses TRBV7-3 with TRBJ2-1; the D gene is possibly TRBD1 (7 bases). CDR3 size: 15 residues. V was cut by 3 bases and J by 6 bases, with 15 bases left in between. Per germline, CDR1 SGHTA and CDR2 FQGTGA. DNA for the CDR3: TGTGCCAGCAGCTTGGGACTCAGGGGGTCCAATGAGCAGTTCTTC. Translating it yields CASSLGLRGSNEQFF.

The V call is TRBV12-3 or TRBV12-4, the J call TRBJ2-7; perhaps TRBD1 as D (6 bases). CDR3 length: 15 residues. Trimming pared 5 bases from V and 2 bases from J, leaving 16 bases between. CDR3 sequence: CASSESTRDTYEQYF. The CDR3 coding sequence is TGTGCCAGCAGTGAGTCGACCAGGGACACCTACGAGCAGTACTTC.

This clonotype turned up a few times. V usage is TRBV19 and J usage is TRBJ2-7, with TRBD1 identical over 9 bases. V was clipped by 5 bases and J by 3 bases; unmatched bases: 8. This CDR3 has 15 residues. Germline V gene sequence: CDR1 LNHDA, CDR2 SQIVND (reference sequence). The CDR3 loop reads CASSPGTGIHYEQYF. CDR3 in DNA: TGTGCCAGTAGTCCAGGGACAGGGATTCACTACGAGCAGTACTTC.

This clonotype was counted a few times. An end of the junction differs from the germline gene, which may be a read error. The V and J genes are TRBV19 and TRBJ1-2; D remains ambiguous. Germline CDR1 reads LNHDA; CDR2 reads SQIVND (reference sequence). This CDR3 has 12 residues. The CDR3 DNA reads TGTGCTAGTAGTATGTGGGGCTATGGCTACACCTTC. It yields the protein CASSMWGYGYTF.

The rearrangement links TRBV25-1 to TRBJ2-7, with D perhaps assigned TRBD1 or TRBD2 (5 bases each). This CDR3 contains 16 residues. Germline assignment: CDR1 MGHDK and CDR2 SYGVNS. The V end was cut by 6 bases, the J end by 2 bases, with 20 bases between. The CDR3, as DNA: TGTGCCAGCAGCCATTGCCCCGGGACGGACACCTACGAGCAGTACTTC. It specifies CASSHCPGTDTYEQYF.

J is TRBJ2-2 and V is TRBV5-1; the D is unclear. CDR3 length: 13 residues. V was pared by 4 bases and J by 11 bases, with 15 bases between. Germline values: CDR1 SGHRS, CDR2 YFSETQ. The CDR3 here is CASSKDSPRELFF. Here the CDR3 DNA reads TGCGCCAGCAGCAAGGATAGTCCCCGTGAGCTGTTTTTT.

This rearrangement joins TRBV24-1 to TRBJ2-1, with a weak D call TRBD2 (6 bases). V lost 9 bases to trimming and J lost 4 bases, with 15 bases between them. CDR3 length equals 14 residues. The germline V gene has CDR1 KGHDR and CDR2 SFDVKD. CDR3 nucleotides: TGTGCCACCGGCCCAGGGACTCCTTACAATGAGCAGTTCTTC. It yields the protein CATGPGTPYNEQFF.

This chain connects TRBV7-2 to TRBJ2-1; TRBD1 aligns across 10 bases. The ends lost 0 bases at V and 7 bases at J; junction bases unmatched: 12. The length of the CDR3 is 18 residues. Per germline, CDR1 SGHTA and CDR2 FQGNSA. The CDR3 protein is CASSLAFGGTGVANEQFF. The CDR3 coding sequence is TGTGCCAGCAGCTTAGCGTTCGGAGGGACAGGGGTTGCTAATGAGCAGTTCTTC.

This clonotype appeared a few times. The J gene is TRBJ1-1, the V gene TRBV30; D is unclear. Trimming shortened V by 4 bases and J by 4 bases, and 16 bases separated the two germline ends. There are 14 residues in the CDR3. CDR1 and CDR2 (germline): GTSNPN, SVGIG (reference sequence). The CDR3 nucleotides read TGTGCCTGGACCCTCCTGGCGGGTAGCACTGAAGCTTTCTTT. Protein: CAWTLLAGSTEAFF.

The chain couples TRBV3-1 to TRBJ1-2, with D perhaps TRBD1 (6 bases). Looked up from germline, CDR1 is LGHDT and CDR2 is YNNKEL (reference sequence). V lost 3 bases to trimming and J lost 1 base, with 15 bases between them. This CDR3 has 16 amino acids. CDR3 in amino acids: CASSHQGGPHNYGYTF. Here the CDR3 DNA reads TGTGCCAGCAGCCATCAAGGGGGGCCTCATAACTATGGCTACACCTTC.

The gene calls are TRBV4-1 and TRBJ2-5, with unresolved D. V gave up 0 bases and J gave up 1 base, with 9 bases separating them. The CDR3 extends over 15 amino acids. Germline V gene lookup returns CDR1 MGHRA and CDR2 YSYEKL. The CDR3 nucleotides are TGCGCCAGCAGCCAAGAGGGTCGGAGCCAAGAGACCCAGTACTTC. It codes for CASSQEGRSQETQYF.

This chain links TRBV12-3 or TRBV12-4 with TRBJ2-7; 10 nucleotides line up with TRBD1. J gave up 6 bases and V 5 bases, and 4 bases lay outside the gene matches. This CDR3 contains 13 residues. The CDR3 DNA reads as TGTGCCAGCAGTGGGACAGGGGTTACCGAGCAGTACTTC. Translated: CASSGTGVTEQYF.

Only a few counts were recorded for this clonotype. The chain uses TRBV20-1 and TRBJ2-6, with D possibly matching TRBD1 (5 bases). Germline CDR1 and CDR2: DFQATT and SNEGSKA (reference sequence). V lost 5 bases and J 4 bases, leaving 12 bases between the germline ends. CDR3 length equals 14 residues. The CDR3 nucleotides read TGCAGTGCTCAAGGGGCGCGGGGGGCCAACGTCCTGACTTTC. It translates to CSAQGARGANVLTF.

This clonotype was counted only a few times. The genes are TRBV29-1 and TRBJ2-7, with D possibly TRBD2 on 5 matching bases. Gene TRBJ2-3 matches the end of the DNA better, so the J call may be wrong. The CDR3 has 11 amino acids. CDR1 is SQVTM, CDR2 ANQGSEA, per germline. The CDR3 nucleotides are TGCAGCGGCCATGGAGGTTATACGCAGTATTTT. This sequence encodes CSGHGGYTQYF.

The sample holds many counts of this clonotype. CDR3 sequence (DNA): TGTGCCACCCGGCGGGGACTGAACACTGAAGCTTTCTTT. It yields the protein CATRRGLNTEAFF. The rearrangement links TRBV15 to TRBJ1-1; D might be TRBD1 (5 bases). Germline CDR1 and CDR2: LNHNV and YYDKDF (reference sequence). This CDR3 contains 13 residues. V was cut by 8 bases and J by 0 bases, with 10 bases left in between.

The chain combines TRBV29-1 with TRBJ1-2; possibly TRBD1 for D (6 bases). The length of the CDR3 is 12 residues. Trimming pared 8 bases from V and 6 bases from J, leaving 16 bases between. CDR1 and CDR2 (germline): SQVTM, ANQGSEA. As DNA, the CDR3 is TGCAGCTACACACCCGGGGGCAATGGCTACACCTTC. This encodes CSYTPGGNGYTF.

This clonotype was observed a handful of times. This chain joins TRBV29-1 and TRBJ2-7, with D tentatively TRBD1 (5 bases). Germline V gene sequence: CDR1 SQVTM, CDR2 ANQGSEA. Trimming pared 5 bases from V and 0 bases from J, leaving 14 bases between. The CDR3 has 14 residues. The CDR3 DNA sequence: TGCAGCGTTACTACAGGTTCTAGCTCCTACGAGCAGTACTTC. Its translation: CSVTTGSSSYEQYF.

This clonotype has only a few counts. At one end the junction does not follow the germline gene, possibly because of a read error. This sequence joins TRBV15 and TRBJ2-7, with 12 positions matching TRBD2. Germline CDR1 reads LNHNV; CDR2 reads YYDKDF (reference sequence). This CDR3 spans 17 amino acids. The CDR3 spells CATSRDRLAGVRAGPDF. The CDR3 DNA sequence: TGTGCCACCAGCAGAGATCGACTAGCGGGAGTAAGGGCCGGTCCTGACTTC.

This clonotype was seen many times. The chain employs TRBV7-2 and TRBJ2-2; D is undetermined. Germline lookup yields CDR1 SGHTA and CDR2 FQGNSA. The CDR3 extends over 13 amino acids. V was trimmed by 0 bases and J by 4 bases, leaving 3 bases between them. CDR3 sequence (DNA): TGTGCCAGCAGCTTAGCACGCACCGGGGAGCTGTTTTTT. Translating it yields CASSLARTGELFF.

The gene calls are TRBV4-1 and TRBJ2-1; D is ambiguous. The V and J ends lost 1 base and 10 bases respectively, with 14 bases between them. Per the germline V gene, CDR1 is MGHRA and CDR2 is YSYEKL. The CDR3 spans 14 residues. CDR3 DNA sequence: TGCGCCAGCAGCCAAGGGGGTTATGGATGGGAGCAGTTCTTC. Protein: CASSQGGYGWEQFF.

This clonotype was counted only a few times. The rearrangement joins TRBV12-3 or TRBV12-4 to TRBJ1-1, with D unresolved. The CDR3 is made up of 14 amino acids. Trimming took 6 bases from V and 4 from J, leaving 15 bases between them. The CDR3 is CASSRMSYGTEAFF. Here the CDR3 DNA reads TGTGCCAGCAGCCGTATGTCTTATGGCACTGAAGCTTTCTTT.

The genes are TRBV9 and TRBJ1-1; D unclear. Germline CDR1 is SGDLS and CDR2 is YYNGEE. Trimming removed 0 bases from V and 1 base from J, with 10 bases in between. CDR3 length: 15 amino acids. CDR3 region: CASSVEGRRNTEAFF. CDR3 sequence (DNA): TGTGCCAGCAGCGTAGAAGGGAGGAGGAACACTGAAGCTTTCTTT.

V is TRBV7-6 and J is TRBJ2-5; D could derive from TRBD1 or TRBD2 (7 bases each). The J call could be wrong; TRBJ2-1 is a better fit for the DNA end. This CDR3 comprises 17 residues. CDR1 and CDR2 (germline): SGHVS, FNYEAQ. The CDR3 sequence: CASSLTGDYPSPDEQFF. CDR3 nucleotide sequence: TGTGCCAGCAGCTTAACAGGGGACTACCCAAGCCCGGATGAGCAGTTCTTC.